Sequencing of this T cell receptor (beta chain) was carried out in a study of cytomegalovirus exposure and HLA in healthy donors. Vbeta (60) and Jbeta (13) primers were used in the PCR. Assay: immunoSEQ multiplex PCR; the TCRdb copy retains only in-frame clones and omits some. The repertoire consists of 170,000 or so clones, with almost 85% occurring once and the leading ten covering about 0.5%. This CDR3 comprises 15 residues. J gave up 8 bases and V 5 bases, and 11 bases lay outside the gene matches. CDR1 and CDR2 from the germline V gene are SNHLY and FYNNEI. The specimen sequenced was PBMCs. This TCR was sampled from a woman aged 45-59 years in good health and CMV-seronegative. The chain employs TRBV2 and TRBJ2-1; 8 bases match TRBD1. The CDR3 DNA reads TGTGCCAGCAGTATAGGGGCAGGGGGCGGGGATGAGCAGTTCTTC. Translated, it gives CASSIGAGGGDEQFF.